Listed here is a single TCR beta chain. As handled by the study authors: Amplification from reference gene primers served as the basis for estimated nucleated cell counts. Repertoires were generated with immunoSEQ multiplex PCR, while TCRdb's copy carries only in-frame clones and drops some. The V and J calls and clone size are taken from that table; D and trimming were inferred from the DNA. This table has over 200,000 clones, approximately 90% appearing once. A Seattle source enrolled patients during active infection and followed them longitudinally. Looked up from germline, CDR1 is MGHRA and CDR2 is YSYEKL. This CDR3 is 14 amino acids long. Trimming removed 1 base from V and 0 bases from J, with 7 bases in between. This record belongs to a study of blood T cell repertoires in COVID-19. Study background: T cells, B-cell-depleted T cells, or PBMCs supplied cDNA or gDNA.

The clonotype comes from a man in his fifties or sixties with COVID-19, enrolled during active disease. V usage is TRBV4-1 and J usage is TRBJ2-7; D is unclear. Sequenced input: peripheral blood. CDR3 protein: CASSQGGGSYEQYF. The CDR3 DNA sequence: TGCGCCAGCAGCCAAGGCGGCGGCTCCTACGAGCAGTACTTC.